The rows below give T cell receptor beta chains drawn from one sample of a study of Graves' ophthalmopathy and Graves' hyperthyroidism. TCRdb redid the calling of the multiplex PCR reads with MiXCR, one entry per CDR3 protein. The sample yields hundreds of thousands of distinct CDR3 sequences, 20% to 25% seen once. What was sequenced was peripheral blood. The receptors come from a woman aged 45-59 years with Graves' ophthalmopathy. Each CDR3 is given with its conserved first and last residue. A D gene is named only where the DNA matches it firmly. Not all rows give a size; the values are once, few, many and, for expanded clones, a class.

>-|once|TRBJ2-2|TRBV30
CAWSEGNTGELFF
TGTGCCTGGAGTGAGGGGAACACCGGGGAGCTGTTTTTT
>-|many|TRBJ2-5|TRBV29-1
CSVEGGGVGGETQYF
TGCAGCGTTGAAGGTGGTGGGGTTGGAGGGGAGACCCAGTACTTC
>TRBD2|many|TRBJ2-7|TRBV12-3/TRBV12-4
CASRRAGGVNEQYF
TGTGCCAGCAGGCGAGCGGGAGGGGTGAACGAGCAGTACTTC
>TRBD1|many|TRBJ1-1|TRBV5-6
CASSWRDRGNTEAFF
TGTGCCAGCAGCTGGAGGGACAGGGGGAACACTGAAGCTTTCTTT
>TRBD1|many|TRBJ1-3|TRBV7-2
CASSLAGQLSGNTIYF
TGTGCCAGCAGCTTAGCGGGACAGCTCTCTGGAAACACCATATATTTT
>-|many|TRBJ2-5|TRBV28
CASSSRGLEETQYF
TGTGCCAGCAGTTCGCGCGGGCTCGAGGAGACCCAGTACTTC
>-|-|TRBJ2-2|TRBV12-3/TRBV12-4
CASSFQDTGELFF
TGTGCCAGCAGTTTTCAGGATACCGGGGAGCTGTTTTTT
>TRBD2|many|TRBJ2-7|TRBV27
CASSLRWSSGRVDEQYF
TGTGCCAGCAGTTTACGGTGGTCTAGCGGGAGGGTTGACGAGCAGTACTTC
>-|-|TRBJ2-5|TRBV6-5
CASSYSTDREGTQYF
TGTGCCAGCAGTTACTCGACGGATAGGGAAGGGACCCAGTACTTC
>TRBD2|many|TRBJ2-5|TRBV12-3/TRBV12-4
CASSPGASGAGGTQYF
TGTGCCAGCAGTCCGGGAGCTAGCGGGGCGGGAGGGACCCAGTACTTC
>-|many|TRBJ2-7|TRBV27
CASSWGAGAYEQYF
TGTGCCAGCAGTTGGGGGGCAGGTGCCTACGAGCAGTACTTC
>-|many|TRBJ1-1|TRBV12-3/TRBV12-4
CASSLKGDTEAFF
TGTGCCAGCAGTTTAAAGGGGGACACTGAAGCTTTCTTT
>TRBD2|few|TRBJ2-7|TRBV30
CAWMAIGTTSSYEQYF
TGTGCCTGGATGGCTATAGGGACTACTAGCTCCTACGAGCAGTACTTC
>-|many|TRBJ2-7|TRBV27
CASSKHGQSLDEQYF
TGTGCCAGCAGCAAACACGGACAGAGCCTGGACGAGCAGTACTTC
>-|many|TRBJ1-1|TRBV6-1
CASSEGGDWRQRFAFF
TGTGCCAGCAGTGAGGGGGGTGACTGGAGACAGCGATTTGCTTTCTTT
>TRBD1|-|TRBJ1-1|TRBV6-1
CASVSRDRGGTEAFF
TGTGCCAGCGTATCCCGGGACAGGGGAGGAACTGAAGCTTTCTTT
>-|many|TRBJ1-5|TRBV28
CASQDNSNQPQHF
TGTGCCAGCCAAGACAATAGCAATCAGCCCCAGCATTTT
>-|-|TRBJ2-7|TRBV28
CASSLEQGGQYF
TGTGCCAGCAGTTTGGAACAGGGAGGGCAGTACTTC
>TRBD1|-|TRBJ1-5|TRBV28
CASSFMTGANPYSNQPQHF
TGTGCCAGCAGTTTCATGACAGGGGCGAACCCATATAGCAATCAGCCCCAGCATTTT
>TRBD2|many|TRBJ2-5|TRBV6-2/TRBV6-3
CASSYGLAGAGKRPAQYF
TGTGCCAGCAGTTATGGACTAGCGGGGGCGGGCAAGAGACCCGCCCAGTACTTC
>-|many|TRBJ2-5|TRBV3-1
CASSHRQLQETQYF
TGTGCCAGCAGCCACAGACAACTGCAAGAGACCCAGTACTTC
>TRBD2|many|TRBJ2-7|TRBV4-1
CASSRVASGTYEQYF
TGCGCCAGCAGCCGCGTCGCTAGCGGAACCTACGAGCAGTACTTC
>-|many|TRBJ2-5|TRBV19
CASSPRATSMEETQYF
TGTGCCAGTAGTCCTCGGGCCACCTCAATGGAAGAGACCCAGTACTTC
>TRBD1|many|TRBJ1-1|TRBV11-2
CASSLDPQGFTGAFF
TGTGCCAGCAGCTTAGACCCACAGGGGTTCACTGGAGCTTTCTTT
>TRBD2|few|TRBJ2-7|TRBV7-3
CASSLMIGGTSGMVSYEQYF
TGTGCCAGCAGTTTAATGATTGGTGGGACTAGCGGGATGGTTTCCTACGAGCAGTACTTC
>-|many|TRBJ2-5|TRBV6-1
CASSYIQETQYF
TGTGCCAGTTCATATATACAAGAGACCCAGTACTTC
>-|many|TRBJ2-4|TRBV18
CASSPGGGGNIQYF
TGTGCCAGCTCACCCGGGGGAGGGGGAAACATTCAGTACTTC
>TRBD2|many|TRBJ2-7|TRBV11-2
CASSPESGGPYEQYF
TGTGCCAGCAGCCCCGAGTCGGGAGGGCCCTACGAGCAGTACTTC
>TRBD2|many|TRBJ2-7|TRBV6-5
CASSYQREPAYEQYF
TGTGCCAGCAGTTACCAGCGGGAGCCGGCCTACGAGCAGTACTTC
>-|few|TRBJ1-1|TRBV6-5
CASSYSLRQKAFF
TGTGCCAGCAGTTACTCACTCAGACAGAAAGCTTTCTTT
>TRBD1|many|TRBJ2-1|TRBV2
CASSMDRHEAGEQFF
TGTGCCAGCAGTATGGACAGGCACGAGGCCGGGGAGCAGTTCTTC
>-|many|TRBJ2-7|TRBV20-1
CSANRDSYEQYF
TGCAGTGCTAACAGGGATTCCTACGAGCAGTACTTC
>-|-|TRBJ1-2|TRBV7-9
CASSLSSNYYGYTF
TGTGCCAGCAGCTTATCAAGCAATTATTATGGCTACACCTTC
>-|many|TRBJ1-1|TRBV27
CASSTSWGGGTEAFF
TGTGCCAGCAGCACAAGCTGGGGAGGGGGCACTGAAGCTTTCTTT
>-|-|TRBJ1-5|TRBV5-1
CASSLDGLWGPQHF
TGCGCCAGCAGCTTGGATGGACTCTGGGGGCCCCAGCATTTT
>TRBD2|many|TRBJ2-5|TRBV5-1
CASRPPQLAGTETQYF
TGCGCCAGCAGACCACCCCAACTAGCGGGTACGGAGACCCAGTACTTC
>-|-|TRBJ1-6|TRBV27
CASSLQGLGSPLHF
TGTGCCAGCAGTTTACAGGGGCTAGGGTCACCCCTCCACTTT
>-|few|TRBJ2-7|TRBV6-2/TRBV6-3
CASNQGVLSYEQYF
TGTGCCAGCAACCAGGGAGTTCTGTCCTACGAGCAGTACTTC
>-|-|TRBJ2-7|TRBV6-1
CAGQDRAYEQYF
TGTGCCGGTCAGGACAGAGCCTACGAGCAGTACTTC
>-|few|TRBJ2-7|TRBV6-2/TRBV6-3
CASSRGQQSYEQYF
TGTGCCAGCAGTCGAGGACAGCAAAGCTACGAGCAGTACTTC
>TRBD2|many|TRBJ2-2|TRBV12-3/TRBV12-4
CASSPGAGLNGELFF
TGTGCCAGCAGCCCCGGAGCGGGACTGAACGGGGAGCTGTTTTTT
>-|many|TRBJ1-5|TRBV6-1
CASIRDSSNQPQHF
TGTGCCAGCATCAGAGACTCTAGCAATCAGCCCCAGCATTTT
>-|many|TRBJ2-7|TRBV10-2
CASNKDRSSYEQYF
TGCGCCAGCAATAAGGATCGAAGCTCCTACGAGCAGTACTTC
>TRBD1|many|TRBJ2-5|TRBV6-1
CASSDGTAQETQYF
TGTGCCAGCAGTGACGGGACAGCACAAGAGACCCAGTACTTC
>-|many|TRBJ1-5|TRBV6-1
CASRPLGGRNQPQHF
TGTGCCAGCAGACCTCTCGGGGGGCGGAATCAGCCCCAGCATTTT
>-|once|TRBJ1-2|TRBV6-2/TRBV6-3
CASSNGGFGYGYTF
TGTGCCAGCAGCAACGGGGGATTCGGCTATGGCTACACCTTC
>TRBD1|-|TRBJ1-2|TRBV28
CASSFPSGPGGEKDYGYTF
TGTGCCAGCAGTTTTCCTTCCGGTCCAGGGGGGGAAAAGGACTATGGCTACACCTTC
>TRBD2|-|TRBJ2-1|TRBV15
CATSDTGLAGNNEQFF
TGTGCCACCAGCGACACGGGACTAGCGGGCAACAATGAGCAGTTCTTC
>-|many|TRBJ2-7|TRBV28
CASSFYGTLYEQYF
TGTGCCAGCAGTTTTTACGGGACTCTCTACGAGCAGTACTTC
>TRBD2|many|TRBJ2-7|TRBV5-1
CASSLVASGSAASYEQYF
TGCGCCAGCAGCTTGGTGGCTAGCGGGAGTGCCGCATCCTACGAGCAGTACTTC
>-|many|TRBJ2-5|TRBV6-1
CASSRGETQYF
TGTGCCAGCAGTCGGGGAGAGACCCAGTACTTC
>-|many|TRBJ1-6|TRBV28
CASSLARGNNSPLHF
TGTGCCAGCAGTTTAGCCAGGGGAAATAATTCACCCCTCCACTTT
>-|-|TRBJ1-1|TRBV6-1
CASRLGLRTNTEAFF
TGTGCCAGCAGACTAGGACTGAGGACGAACACTGAAGCTTTCTTT
>-|many|TRBJ2-2|TRBV30
CAWTRDTNTGELFF
TGTGCCTGGACCAGGGACACCAACACCGGGGAGCTGTTTTTT
>TRBD2|-|TRBJ2-7|TRBV12-3/TRBV12-4
CATSTGAGGYEQYF
TGTGCCACCAGTACGGGGGCGGGAGGGTACGAGCAGTACTTC
>-|few|TRBJ2-7|TRBV18
CASSPRPGHSPYEQYF
TGTGCCAGCTCACCCCGTCCGGGACATAGTCCTTACGAGCAGTACTTC
>TRBD2|-|TRBJ2-5|TRBV4-1
CASSQASGRAGETQYF
TGCGCCAGCAGCCAGGCAAGCGGGAGGGCCGGGGAGACCCAGTACTTC